This T cell receptor beta chain was identified in a study of shared clonotypes between healthy human individuals (dated by TCRdb to between 2020 and 2021). About the investigation overall: The cohort included a few men and a couple of women between 18 and 49 years of age. Between about 0.8 and 9.5 billion PBMCs per donor were obtained by leukapheresis. The study deeply sequenced blood TCR repertoires of five healthy adults to estimate repertoire size and the extent of clonotype sharing between individuals. For each donor, CD4 naive and CD4 memory were each run on three plates, CD8 naive on two plates, and CD8 memory on one plate. To increase sequencing depth and limit assay-specific biases, TCR repertoire library preparation and sequencing were carried out by different laboratories using diverse techniques. The research as a whole found: Incomplete sequencing was indicated by rarefaction of sorted-subset datasets, despite the large sequencing depth. When four donors were compared, the shared fraction of clonotypes was about 5% for naive CD4, roughly 3.4% for naive CD8, more than 2% for memory CD4, and 0.35% to 0.4% for memory CD8. Pairwise subsampling led to the expectation that sequencing depth would affect the degree of clonotype sharing among donors. The genetic and exposure-history diversity represented was limited by the small number of donors. Higher generation probabilities were observed for clonotypes shared by all four sorted-subset donors than for non-shared clonotypes. Naive subsets generally had larger estimated clonotype richness than memory subsets. Sampling was limited to blood, and TCR repertoires in tissue likely differ from TCR repertoires in blood.

Using the deep immunoSEQ assay, multiplex PCR amplified TCR CDR3 regions from genomic DNA. Extracted genomic DNA from each cell subset was distributed evenly across all wells of several immunoSEQ 96-well plates, and each plate was treated as a replicate. For sorted subsets, approximately 200 ng of genomic DNA, equivalent to roughly 33,000 T cell genomes, went into each replicate PCR. Purified libraries were measured with a Qubit 3.0 fluorometer, size-checked on a Bioanalyzer 2100, and measured again with the KAPA Library Quantification kit. A separate single-read 150-cycle Illumina NextSeq 550 flow cell was used to sequence each immunoSEQ 96-well plate. Per the authors' processing: The immunoSEQ output contained only junctional sequences without quality scores, so filtering could not match that applied to full-length reads. Sequences were annotated with PyIR, a Python wrapper for IgBLAST v1.9, using IMGT germline references to assign V/J genes and CDR3. Reads were filtered out if the reads had weak V/J assignments (E-value above 1e-6), no CDR3, stop codons, out-of-frame junctions, or ambiguous translated residues. V3J clonotypes were defined by identical inferred V gene, J gene, and CDR3 amino acid sequence. To compute the percentage overlap between repertoires, the number of shared unique clonotypes was divided by the size of the smaller repertoire. Richness of each repertoire was evaluated using RTK rarefaction, the Chao1 estimator, and Recon v2.1 estimates of unobserved clonotypes. OLGA was used to compute generation probabilities for all TCRbeta clonotypes that the gDNA method yielded from a handful of donors. TCRdb retrieved this table from immuneACCESS and kept in-frame rearrangements only. Not all clones are present; in checked studies, unresolved V genes account for under half, and no reason is known for the remainder. The V and J calls and clone size are taken from that table; D and trimming were inferred from the DNA. A total of 2 million to 2.5 million clones appear in this sample, approximately 93% of them only once. The ten largest make up about 0.39% of the sample.

Of note for this clone: Its antigen is currently not known. No per-base quality is available; no much larger clone lies one base away.

At the junction V is shortened by 3 bases and J by 9 bases; bases outside the gene matches: 3. From the germline V gene, CDR1 is MGHRA and CDR2 is YSYEKL. The CDR3, from cysteine to phenylalanine, totals 13 residues. CDR3 DNA only is kept here, 39 bases in frame from base 1. The donors were healthy, HIV-negative adults who had no recently reported acute infections or vaccinations. Every donor was a Caucasian adult residing in Nashville, Tennessee, USA. CD4+ T cells were enriched by magnetic negative selection, after which naive cells were positively selected on CD45RA and the negative fraction was taken as the memory subset. Blood was obtained by leukapheresis, after which PBMCs were separated by Ficoll-Histopaque density gradient centrifugation and cryopreserved in liquid nitrogen vapor phase. Purity and quantity of every magnetically sorted T cell population were checked by analytical flow cytometry. Each sorted fraction had its genomic DNA isolated and then quantified by UV absorbance on a Nanodrop 2000c.

The sample was naive CD4+ T cells from PBMCs. The intended sense of this specimen's cell subset or site label: CD45RA+ positively selected. The receptor chain draws on TRBV4-1 and TRBJ1-2; TRBD1 agrees with 11 junctional bases. The origin of this receptor is a man aged 18 to 35 in good health. Some clones in this sample may be carry-over from other donors' samples. For the CDR3, the sequence is CASSHRDRGSYTF. The DNA sequence is as follows: TGCGCCAGCAGCCACAGGGACAGGGGGAGCTACACCTTC.